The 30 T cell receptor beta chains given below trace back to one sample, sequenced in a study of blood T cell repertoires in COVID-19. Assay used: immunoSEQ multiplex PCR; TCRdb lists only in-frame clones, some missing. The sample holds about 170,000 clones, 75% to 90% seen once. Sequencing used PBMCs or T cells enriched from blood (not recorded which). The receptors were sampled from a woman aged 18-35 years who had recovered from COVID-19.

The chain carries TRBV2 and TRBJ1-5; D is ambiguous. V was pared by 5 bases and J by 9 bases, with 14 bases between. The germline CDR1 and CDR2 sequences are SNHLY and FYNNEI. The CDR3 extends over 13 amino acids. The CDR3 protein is CASSPLADGPQHF. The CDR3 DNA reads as TGTGCCAGCAGTCCTCTTGCGGATGGGCCCCAGCATTTT.

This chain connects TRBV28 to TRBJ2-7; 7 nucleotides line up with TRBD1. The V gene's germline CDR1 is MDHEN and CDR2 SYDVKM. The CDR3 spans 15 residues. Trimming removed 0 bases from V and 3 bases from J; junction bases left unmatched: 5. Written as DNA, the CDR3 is TGTGCCAGCAGTTTATGGGACAGGAGGTTCTACGAGCAGTACTTC. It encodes CASSLWDRRFYEQYF.

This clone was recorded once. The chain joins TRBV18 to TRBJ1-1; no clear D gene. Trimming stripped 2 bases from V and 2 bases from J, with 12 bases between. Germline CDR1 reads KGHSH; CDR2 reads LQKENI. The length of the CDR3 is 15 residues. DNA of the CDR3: TGTGCCAGCTCACCATTGATGGAGGGCAACACTGAAGCTTTCTTT. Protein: CASSPLMEGNTEAFF. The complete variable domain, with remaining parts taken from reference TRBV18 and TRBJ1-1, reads NAGVMQNPRHLVRRRGQEARLRCSPMKGHSHVYWYRQLPEEGLKFMVYLQKENIIDESGMPKERFSAEFPKEGPSILRIQQVVRGDSAAYFCASSPLMEGNTEAFFGQGTRLTVV.

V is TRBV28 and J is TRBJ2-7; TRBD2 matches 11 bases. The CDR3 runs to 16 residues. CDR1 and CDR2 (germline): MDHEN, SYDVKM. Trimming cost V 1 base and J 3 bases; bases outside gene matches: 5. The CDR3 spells CASSLYLAGGFYEQYF. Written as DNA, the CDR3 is TGTGCCAGCAGTTTATACCTAGCGGGAGGATTCTACGAGCAGTACTTC.

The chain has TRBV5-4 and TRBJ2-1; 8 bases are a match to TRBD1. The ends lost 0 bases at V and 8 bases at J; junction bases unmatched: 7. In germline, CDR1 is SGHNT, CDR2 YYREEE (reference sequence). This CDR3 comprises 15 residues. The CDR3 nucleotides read TGTGCCAGCAGCTTGGTGGACAGGGAGGCGGATGAGCAGTTCTTC. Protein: CASSLVDREADEQFF.

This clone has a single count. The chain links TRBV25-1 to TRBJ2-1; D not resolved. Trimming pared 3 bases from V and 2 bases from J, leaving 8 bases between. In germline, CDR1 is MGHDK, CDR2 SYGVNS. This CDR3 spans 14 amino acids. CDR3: CASSEAVAYNEQFF. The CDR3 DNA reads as TGTGCCAGCAGTGAGGCTGTTGCCTACAATGAGCAGTTCTTC.

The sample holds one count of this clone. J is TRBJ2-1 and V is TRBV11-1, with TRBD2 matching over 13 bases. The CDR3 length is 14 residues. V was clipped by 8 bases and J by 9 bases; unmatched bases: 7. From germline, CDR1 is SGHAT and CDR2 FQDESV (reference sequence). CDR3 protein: CASAGLAGVGEQFF. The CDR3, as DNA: TGTGCCAGCGCCGGACTAGCGGGAGTCGGTGAGCAGTTCTTC.

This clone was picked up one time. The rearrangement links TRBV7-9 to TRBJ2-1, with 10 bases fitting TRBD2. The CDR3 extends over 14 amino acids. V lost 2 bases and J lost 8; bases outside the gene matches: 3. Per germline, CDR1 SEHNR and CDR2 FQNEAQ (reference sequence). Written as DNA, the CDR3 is TGTGCCAGCAGCTTACTAGCGGGAGCCCATGAGCAGTTCTTC. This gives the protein CASSLLAGAHEQFF.

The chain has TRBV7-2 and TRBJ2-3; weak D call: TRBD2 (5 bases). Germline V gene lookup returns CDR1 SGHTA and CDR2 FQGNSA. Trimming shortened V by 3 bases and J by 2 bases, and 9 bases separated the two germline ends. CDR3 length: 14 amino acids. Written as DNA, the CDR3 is TGTGCCAGCAGCTTCGGACTGATCACAGATACGCAGTATTTT. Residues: CASSFGLITDTQYF.

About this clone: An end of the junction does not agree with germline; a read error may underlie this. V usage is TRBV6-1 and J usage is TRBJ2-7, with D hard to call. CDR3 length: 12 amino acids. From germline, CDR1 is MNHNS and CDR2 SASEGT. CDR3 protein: CASREGLDEQYF. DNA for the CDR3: TGTGCCAGCCGTGAAGGGCTGGACGAGCAGTACTTC.

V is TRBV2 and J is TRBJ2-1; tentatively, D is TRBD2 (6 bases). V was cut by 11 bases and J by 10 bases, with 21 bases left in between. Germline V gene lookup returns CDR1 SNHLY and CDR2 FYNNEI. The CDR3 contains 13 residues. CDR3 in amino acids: CAGKRESRGEQFF. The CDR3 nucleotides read TGTGCCGGAAAACGCGAGAGTCGGGGGGAGCAGTTCTTC.

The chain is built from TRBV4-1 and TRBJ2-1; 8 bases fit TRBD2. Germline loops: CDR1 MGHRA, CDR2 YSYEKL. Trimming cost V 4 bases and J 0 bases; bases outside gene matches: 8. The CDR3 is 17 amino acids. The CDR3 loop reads CASSPGLAEFSYNEQFF. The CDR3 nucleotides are TGCGCCAGCAGCCCCGGACTAGCCGAATTCTCCTACAATGAGCAGTTCTTC.

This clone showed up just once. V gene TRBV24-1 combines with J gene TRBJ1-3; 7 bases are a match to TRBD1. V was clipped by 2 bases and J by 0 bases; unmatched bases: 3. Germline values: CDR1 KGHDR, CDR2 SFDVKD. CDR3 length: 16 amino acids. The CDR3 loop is CATSDSGTVSGNTIYF. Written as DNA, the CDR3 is TGTGCCACCAGTGATTCCGGGACAGTCTCTGGAAACACCATATATTTT.

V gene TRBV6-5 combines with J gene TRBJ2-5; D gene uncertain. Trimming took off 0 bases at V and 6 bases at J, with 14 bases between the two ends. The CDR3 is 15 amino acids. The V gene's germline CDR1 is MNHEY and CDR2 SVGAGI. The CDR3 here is CASSYSETLKQTQYF. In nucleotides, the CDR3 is TGTGCCAGCAGTTACTCCGAAACCCTTAAGCAGACCCAGTACTTC.

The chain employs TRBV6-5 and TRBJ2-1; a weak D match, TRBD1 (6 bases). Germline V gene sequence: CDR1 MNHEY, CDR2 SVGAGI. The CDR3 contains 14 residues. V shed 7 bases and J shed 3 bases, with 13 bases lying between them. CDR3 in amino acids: CASIRDILYNEQFF. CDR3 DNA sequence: TGTGCCAGCATCCGGGACATCCTCTACAATGAGCAGTTCTTC.

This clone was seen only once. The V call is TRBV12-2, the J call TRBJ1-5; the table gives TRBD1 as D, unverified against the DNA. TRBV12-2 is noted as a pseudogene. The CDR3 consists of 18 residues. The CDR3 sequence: CASRLVTTRTGCNQPQHF. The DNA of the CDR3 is TGTGCAAGTCGCTTAGTTACCACGCGTACAGGGTGCAATCAGCCCCAGCATTTT.

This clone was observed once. The CDR3 protein is CASSLRPGAYEQYF. The CDR3 region has the DNA TGTGCCAGCAGCTTAAGACCGGGGGCCTACGAGCAGTACTTC. The rearrangement joins TRBV5-5 to TRBJ2-7; a weak D match, TRBD2 (6 bases). The CDR3 extends over 14 amino acids. Germline loops: CDR1 SGHKS, CDR2 YYEKEE (reference sequence). Between the trimmed V and J ends, which lost 2 bases and 2 bases, there was a span of 11 bases.

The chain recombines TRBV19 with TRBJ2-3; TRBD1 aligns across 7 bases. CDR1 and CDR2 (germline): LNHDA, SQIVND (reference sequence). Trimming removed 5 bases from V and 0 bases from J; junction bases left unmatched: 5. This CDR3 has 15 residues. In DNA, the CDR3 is TGTGCCAGTAGTTTTCCACAGGGGAGCACAGATACGCAGTATTTT. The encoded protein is CASSFPQGSTDTQYF.

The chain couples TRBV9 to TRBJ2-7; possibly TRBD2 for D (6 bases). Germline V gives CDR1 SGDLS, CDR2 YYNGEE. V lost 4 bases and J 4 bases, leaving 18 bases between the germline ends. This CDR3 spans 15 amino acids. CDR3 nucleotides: TGTGCCAGCAGCCCCCACCGGGGGTGGGAATACGAGCAGTACTTC. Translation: CASSPHRGWEYEQYF. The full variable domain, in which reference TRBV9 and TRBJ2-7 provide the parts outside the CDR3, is DSGVTQTPKHLITATGQRVTLRCSPRSGDLSVYWYQQSLDQGLQFLIQYYNGEERAKGNILERFSAQQFPDLHSELNLSSLELGDSALYFCASSPHRGWEYEQYFGPGTRLTVT.

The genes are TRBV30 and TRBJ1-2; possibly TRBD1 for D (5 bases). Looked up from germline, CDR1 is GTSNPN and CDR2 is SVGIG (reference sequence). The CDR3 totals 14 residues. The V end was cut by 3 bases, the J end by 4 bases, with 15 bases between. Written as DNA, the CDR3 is TGTGCCTGGAGCGCCGTCGGGGGGTCCTATGGCTACACCTTC. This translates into CAWSAVGGSYGYTF.

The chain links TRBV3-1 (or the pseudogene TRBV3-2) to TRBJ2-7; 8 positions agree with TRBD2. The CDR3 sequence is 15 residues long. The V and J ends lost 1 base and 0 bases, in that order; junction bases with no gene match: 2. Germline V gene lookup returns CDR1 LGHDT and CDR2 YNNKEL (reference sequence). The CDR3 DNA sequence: TGTGCCAGCAGCCAAGGGCTAGCGGGCTCCTACGAGCAGTACTTC. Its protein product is CASSQGLAGSYEQYF.

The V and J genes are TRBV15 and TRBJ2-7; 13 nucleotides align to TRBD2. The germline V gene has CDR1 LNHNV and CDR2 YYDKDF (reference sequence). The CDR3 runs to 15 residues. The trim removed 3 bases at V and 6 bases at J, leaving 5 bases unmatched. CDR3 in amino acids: CATSSRTSGRGEQYF. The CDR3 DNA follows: TGTGCCACCAGCAGTCGGACTAGCGGGAGAGGCGAGCAGTACTTC.

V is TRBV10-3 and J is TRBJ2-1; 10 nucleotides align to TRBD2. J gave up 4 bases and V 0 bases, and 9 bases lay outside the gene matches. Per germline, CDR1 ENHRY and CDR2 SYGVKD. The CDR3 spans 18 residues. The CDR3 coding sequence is TGTGCCATCAGTGAGTCGTGGGGACCTAGCGGGGGATACAATGAGCAGTTCTTC. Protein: CAISESWGPSGGYNEQFF.

CDR3 in DNA: TGCGCCAGCAGTGACCCGACTAGCGGGAGCAAAGATGAGCAGTTCTTC. This gives the protein CASSDPTSGSKDEQFF. The V call is TRBV10-1, the J call TRBJ2-1, with TRBD2 matching over 12 bases. Trimming took 3 bases from V and 8 from J; bases not matched to a gene: 8. This CDR3 has 16 residues. Germline lookup yields CDR1 WNHNN and CDR2 SYGVQD (reference sequence).

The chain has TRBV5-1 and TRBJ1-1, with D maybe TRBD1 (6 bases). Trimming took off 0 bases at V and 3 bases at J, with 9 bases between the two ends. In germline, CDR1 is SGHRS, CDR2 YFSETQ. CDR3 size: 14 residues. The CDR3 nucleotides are TGCGCCAGCAGCTTGGAAGGACAGCACACTGAAGCTTTCTTT. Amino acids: CASSLEGQHTEAFF. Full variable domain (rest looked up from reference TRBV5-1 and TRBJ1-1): KAGVTQTPRYLIKTRGQQVTLSCSPISGHRSVSWYQQTPGQGLQFLFEYFSETQRNKGNFPGRFSGRQFSNSRSEMNVSTLELGDSALYLCASSLEGQHTEAFFGQGTRLTVV.

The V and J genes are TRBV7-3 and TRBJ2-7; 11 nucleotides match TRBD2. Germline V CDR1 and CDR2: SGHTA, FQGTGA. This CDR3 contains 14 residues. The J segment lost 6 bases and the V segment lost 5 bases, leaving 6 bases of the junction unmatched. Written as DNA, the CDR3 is TGTGCCAGCAGCCCTAGCGGGAGGTTGCTCGAGCAGTACTTC. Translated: CASSPSGRLLEQYF.

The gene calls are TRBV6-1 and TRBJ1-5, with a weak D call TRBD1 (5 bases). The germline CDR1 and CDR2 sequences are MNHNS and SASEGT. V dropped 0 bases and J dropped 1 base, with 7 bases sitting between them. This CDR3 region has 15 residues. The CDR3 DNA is TGTGCCAGCAGTGAAGCGGGGGGGAGCAATCAGCCCCAGCATTTT. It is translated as CASSEAGGSNQPQHF.

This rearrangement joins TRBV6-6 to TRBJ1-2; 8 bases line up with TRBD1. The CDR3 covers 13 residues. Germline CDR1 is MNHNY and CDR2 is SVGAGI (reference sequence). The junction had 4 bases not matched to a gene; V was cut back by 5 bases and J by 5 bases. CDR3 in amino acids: CASSPGTGYGYTF. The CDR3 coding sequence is TGTGCCAGCAGTCCCGGGACAGGATATGGCTACACCTTC.

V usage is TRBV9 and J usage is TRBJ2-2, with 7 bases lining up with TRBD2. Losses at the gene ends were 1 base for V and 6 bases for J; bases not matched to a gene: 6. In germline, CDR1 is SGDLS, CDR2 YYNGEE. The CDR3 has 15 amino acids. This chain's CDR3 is CASSVFERGAGELFF. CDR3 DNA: TGTGCCAGCAGCGTATTCGAGCGGGGCGCCGGGGAGCTGTTTTTT.

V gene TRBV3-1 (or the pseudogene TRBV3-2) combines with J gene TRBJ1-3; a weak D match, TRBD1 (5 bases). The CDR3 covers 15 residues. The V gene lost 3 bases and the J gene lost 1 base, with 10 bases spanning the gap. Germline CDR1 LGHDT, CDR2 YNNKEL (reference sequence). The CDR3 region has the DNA TGTGCCAGCAGCCACAGCGGGACGTCTGGAAACACCATATATTTT. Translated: CASSHSGTSGNTIYF.